This T cell receptor (beta chain) was recorded in a study of blood T cell repertoires in COVID-19. Assay used: immunoSEQ multiplex PCR; TCRdb lists only in-frame clones, some missing. The profile shows just under 55,000 clones, roughly 87% of them singletons. The CDR3 covers 13 residues. V lost 6 bases to trimming and J lost 3 bases; unmatched junction nucleotides: 4. Germline V lookup: CDR1 MNHEY, CDR2 SVGAGI. The chain has TRBV6-5 and TRBJ1-1; 7 nucleotides match TRBD1. Material for sequencing was peripheral blood. The receptor comes from a woman aged 55-75 years with acute or convalescent COVID-19. CDR3 sequence reads: CASRQGGYTEAFF. CDR3 bases: TGTGCCAGCAGGCAGGGGGGTTACACTGAAGCTTTCTTT.